The rows below give T cell receptor beta chains drawn from one sample of a study of T cells after posttransplantation cyclophosphamide. Using immunoSEQ multiplex PCR, the repertoire was profiled, and TCRdb retains in-frame clones only, with some absent. This sample carries over 10,000 clones, none of them present only once. Sequenced here: PBMCs, sampled after allogeneic stem cell transplant with posttransplant cyclophosphamide. These receptors were collected from a female patient between 35 and 55 years old who received an allogeneic stem cell transplant from a related donor, was CMV-positive, and had acute GVHD only. Some T cells may possibly be graft donor cells. The CDR3 runs from the conserved cysteine through the conserved F or W. Each record gives: J gene, V gene, D gene, clone size, CDR3 DNA, CDR3 protein. D genes are given only for firm matches. Only part of the rows carry a size: once, few, many, or a class if the clone is expanded.

>TRBJ2-1|TRBV5-4|.|few
TGCGCCAGCAGCTTGGGGGCGGGGGATTACAATGAGCAGTTCTTC
CASSLGAGDYNEQFF
>TRBJ1-2|TRBV7-6|.|many
TGTGCCAGCAGCTTAGATTCAGCTAACTATGGCTACACCTTC
CASSLDSANYGYTF
>TRBJ1-1|TRBV7-9|.|many
TGTGCCAGCACTTGGCAGGAGAACACTGAAGCTTTCTTT
CASTWQENTEAFF
>TRBJ2-2|TRBV14|TRBD1|many
TGTGCCAGCAGCTTGGGACAGGGCAAATCCGGGGAGCTGTTTTTT
CASSLGQGKSGELFF
>TRBJ1-4|TRBV4-1|TRBD1|large
TGCGCCAGCAGCCAAGACGGGACAGGGCCTAATGAAAAACTGTTTTTT
CASSQDGTGPNEKLFF
>TRBJ1-1|TRBV11-2|.|many
TGTGCCAGCAGCCGGAACACTGAAGCTTTCTTT
CASSRNTEAFF
>TRBJ1-1|TRBV18|TRBD1|many
TGTGCCAGCTCACCACCCGAAGGGGGCGGCACTGAAGCTTTCTTT
CASSPPEGGGTEAFF
>TRBJ2-3|TRBV9|.|.
TGTGCCAGCAGCCCCCCGGTAATTTCAGATACGCAGTATTTT
CASSPPVISDTQYF
>TRBJ2-1|TRBV7-2|TRBD2|many
TGTGCCAGCAGCGACCAAGCGGGAGGGCCAGGAAATGAGCAGTTCTTC
CASSDQAGGPGNEQFF
>TRBJ2-5|TRBV12-5|.|many
TGTGCTAGTATCGGGGACAATAATCCGGAGACCCAGTACTTC
CASIGDNNPETQYF
>TRBJ1-1|TRBV4-1|.|many
TGCGCCAGCAGCCAAGATATTGGGGGGACTAAAGCTTTCTTT
CASSQDIGGTKAFF
>TRBJ1-4|TRBV2|TRBD1|many
TGTGCCAGCAGTGATTCGAGACAGGGCCTTGAAAAACTGTTTTTT
CASSDSRQGLEKLFF
>TRBJ2-7|TRBV2|.|many
TGTGCCAGCAGGGGAGGAAGCTACGAGCAGTACTTC
CASRGGSYEQYF
>TRBJ2-3|TRBV7-9|TRBD2|.
TGTGCCAGCAGCGCCTTAGCGGGAGGACTCACAGATACGCAGTATTTT
CASSALAGGLTDTQYF
>TRBJ1-1|TRBV5-6|TRBD1|many
TGTGCCAGCAGGTTTGACAGGGGGCAGGGGACTGAAGCTTTCTTT
CASRFDRGQGTEAFF
>TRBJ2-1|TRBV14|.|few
TGTGCCAGCAGCTACTACGGGAGTCACAATGAGCAGTTCTTC
CASSYYGSHNEQFF
>TRBJ2-5|TRBV7-2|TRBD2|many
TGTGCCAGCAGCTTAGCCGGGGGGGCGGGAGAGACCCAGTACTTC
CASSLAGGAGETQYF
>TRBJ2-7|TRBV27|.|many
TGTGCCAGCATGGCCAGGTCCTACGAGCAGTACTTC
CASMARSYEQYF
>TRBJ2-2|TRBV19|.|many
TGTGCCAGTAGTATGGGCAGGGCCAACACCGGGGAGCTGTTTTTT
CASSMGRANTGELFF
>TRBJ2-2|TRBV7-9|.|few
TGTGCCAGCAGCTTAGGCTCACAGAACACCGGGGAGCTGTTTTTT
CASSLGSQNTGELFF
>TRBJ2-5|TRBV7-7|TRBD1|many
TGTGCCAGCAGCTCCAGAGCGGACAGGACTCAAGAGACCCAGTACTTC
CASSSRADRTQETQYF
>TRBJ2-6|TRBV6-5|.|many
TGTGCCAGCAGTTTCGTTACTGGGGCCAACGTCCTGACTTTC
CASSFVTGANVLTF
>TRBJ2-1|TRBV25-1|.|few
TGTGCCAGCAGGGCGGGTTGGGTTGGTGAGCAGTTCTTC
CASRAGWVGEQFF
>TRBJ1-2|TRBV7-3|TRBD1|many
TGTGCCAGCAGCAAAGGACAGGGGGCTGATGGCTACACCTTC
CASSKGQGADGYTF
>TRBJ2-7|TRBV19|.|.
TGTGCCAGTAGTATAGATCTGCCGGGGATCCCCTCCTACGAGCAGTACTTC
CASSIDLPGIPSYEQYF
>TRBJ1-4|TRBV5-1|.|many
TGCGCCAGCAGCTCCTGGACACATAACGAAAAACTGTTTTTT
CASSSWTHNEKLFF
>TRBJ1-5|TRBV6-4|.|many
TGTGCCAGCAGTCCCGAGACAGCTCAGCCCCAGCATTTT
CASSPETAQPQHF
>TRBJ1-3|TRBV19|TRBD1|few
TGTGCCAGTAGTCTCTGGACAGGGCGAAACTCTGGAAGCACCATATATTTT
CASSLWTGRNSGSTIYF
>TRBJ1-2|TRBV27|.|many
TGTGCCAGCAGTTTATCTCCCAGTAACTATGGCTACACCTTC
CASSLSPSNYGYTF
>TRBJ1-5|TRBV2|.|many
TGTGCCAGCAGCCGGGACAAAATTTATCAGCCCCAGCATTTT
CASSRDKIYQPQHF
>TRBJ2-2|TRBV4-3|.|many
TGCGCCAGCAGCCTGTACAGGGCCGGGGAGCTGTTTTTT
CASSLYRAGELFF
>TRBJ1-1|TRBV5-1|.|many
TGCGCCAGCAGCTGGGGGGACCGAGACACTGAAGCTTTCTTT
CASSWGDRDTEAFF
>TRBJ1-1|TRBV29-1|TRBD1|many
TGCAGCGTTGAGGCTCACAGGGGGGAGGAAACTGAAGCTTTCTTT
CSVEAHRGEETEAFF
>TRBJ1-3|TRBV4-1|TRBD1|many
TGCGCCAGCAGCCGAGAGGGGGACAGGGTTGGGGGAAACACCATATATTTT
CASSREGDRVGGNTIYF
>TRBJ2-2|TRBV9|TRBD1|few
TGTGCCAGCGCGAATACAGGGGCCGTCACCGGGGAGCTGTTTTTT
CASANTGAVTGELFF
>TRBJ1-2|TRBV19|.|many
TGTGCCAGTAGTAAACCCGCGGGGGGACTCCTAGGTGGCTACACCTTC
CASSKPAGGLLGGYTF
>TRBJ1-5|TRBV5-1|.|many
TGCGCCAGCAGCTTTGATGGAGAGGATCAGCCCCAGCATTTT
CASSFDGEDQPQHF
>TRBJ1-3|TRBV7-2|TRBD1|many
TGTGCCAGCAGCCACCGACAGGGGGCGGGAGGAAACACCATATATTTT
CASSHRQGAGGNTIYF
>TRBJ1-2|TRBV4-3|TRBD1|many
TGCGCCAGCAGCCAAGATTCCCTCTCAGGGGGCCTCTTGGGCTACACCTTC
CASSQDSLSGGLLGYTF
>TRBJ2-5|TRBV10-2|TRBD2|.
TGCGCCAGCAGAAGCCGGACTAGCGGGCAAGAGACCCAGTACTTC
CASRSRTSGQETQYF
>TRBJ1-2|TRBV29-1|TRBD1|many
TGCAGCGCGACTGGGACAGGGAAGGACTATGGCTACACCTTC
CSATGTGKDYGYTF
>TRBJ2-1|TRBV10-3|TRBD2|.
TGTGCCATCAGTCCAGCGGGGGGCTCCTACAATGAGCAGTTCTTC
CAISPAGGSYNEQFF
>TRBJ2-1|TRBV6-1|TRBD1|many
TGTGCCAGCGGTGGGGACAGATCGAAAAATGAGCAGTTCTTC
CASGGDRSKNEQFF
>TRBJ2-1|TRBV13|TRBD2|.
TGTGCCAGCAGCTTAGAAAGCGGGGGCCCGCTCTACAATGAGCAGTTCTTC
CASSLESGGPLYNEQFF
>TRBJ2-7|TRBV5-6|.|many
TGTGCCAGCAGCTCCTCGACACAGCAGTACGAGCAGTACTTC
CASSSSTQQYEQYF
>TRBJ2-5|TRBV18|TRBD2|many
TGTGCCAGCTCACCACTAGGGGCGGGAGTCTTGGGAGAGACCCAGTACTTC
CASSPLGAGVLGETQYF
>TRBJ2-7|TRBV4-1|TRBD1|many
TGCGCCAGCAGTTGGGACAGCCTGACCTACGAGCAGTACTTC
CASSWDSLTYEQYF
>TRBJ2-5|TRBV5-1|TRBD2|many
TGCGCCAGCAGCTTAGGACTAGCGGGGGTCATCCAAGAGACCCAGTACTTC
CASSLGLAGVIQETQYF
>TRBJ2-7|TRBV7-9|TRBD1|many
TGTGCCAGCAGCTCCGGGACAGGGTGGAACGAGCAGTACTTC
CASSSGTGWNEQYF
>TRBJ2-4|TRBV7-3|.|many
TGTGCCAGCAGCGACGACAGAAACATTCAGTACTTC
CASSDDRNIQYF
>TRBJ2-1|TRBV5-1|TRBD2|many
TGCGCCAGCATGGTCGGGGGGGCCTACAATGAGCAGTTCTTC
CASMVGGAYNEQFF
>TRBJ1-1|TRBV30|.|many
TGTGCCTGGAGCAGATTGAACACTGAAGCTTTCTTT
CAWSRLNTEAFF
>TRBJ2-3|TRBV10-3|TRBD2|many
TGTGCCATCAGTGGCGGGAGGACCACAGATACGCAGTATTTT
CAISGGRTTDTQYF
>TRBJ1-1|TRBV6-5|.|many
TGTGCCAGCAGGAACCAGGGGTTACTGAACACTGAAGCTTTCTTT
CASRNQGLLNTEAFF
>TRBJ2-3|TRBV5-1|.|many
TGCGCCAGCAGCGCCTCAGGGACAGATACGCAGTATTTT
CASSASGTDTQYF
>TRBJ2-5|TRBV4-2|.|many
TGTGCCAGCAGCCAAGAATCGCGACTGGAGACCCAGTACTTC
CASSQESRLETQYF
>TRBJ2-3|TRBV5-1|.|many
TGCGCCAGCAGTCGGGGGACCCTGACACCAACCACAGATACGCAGTATTTT
CASSRGTLTPTTDTQYF
>TRBJ1-5|TRBV4-2|.|.
TGTGCCAGCAGCCAGGAATCGACAGTCAATCAGCCCCAGCATTTT
CASSQESTVNQPQHF
>TRBJ1-3|TRBV6-1|TRBD1|many
TGTGCCAGCAGGGAGACAGGGTCCGGAAACACCATATATTTT
CASRETGSGNTIYF